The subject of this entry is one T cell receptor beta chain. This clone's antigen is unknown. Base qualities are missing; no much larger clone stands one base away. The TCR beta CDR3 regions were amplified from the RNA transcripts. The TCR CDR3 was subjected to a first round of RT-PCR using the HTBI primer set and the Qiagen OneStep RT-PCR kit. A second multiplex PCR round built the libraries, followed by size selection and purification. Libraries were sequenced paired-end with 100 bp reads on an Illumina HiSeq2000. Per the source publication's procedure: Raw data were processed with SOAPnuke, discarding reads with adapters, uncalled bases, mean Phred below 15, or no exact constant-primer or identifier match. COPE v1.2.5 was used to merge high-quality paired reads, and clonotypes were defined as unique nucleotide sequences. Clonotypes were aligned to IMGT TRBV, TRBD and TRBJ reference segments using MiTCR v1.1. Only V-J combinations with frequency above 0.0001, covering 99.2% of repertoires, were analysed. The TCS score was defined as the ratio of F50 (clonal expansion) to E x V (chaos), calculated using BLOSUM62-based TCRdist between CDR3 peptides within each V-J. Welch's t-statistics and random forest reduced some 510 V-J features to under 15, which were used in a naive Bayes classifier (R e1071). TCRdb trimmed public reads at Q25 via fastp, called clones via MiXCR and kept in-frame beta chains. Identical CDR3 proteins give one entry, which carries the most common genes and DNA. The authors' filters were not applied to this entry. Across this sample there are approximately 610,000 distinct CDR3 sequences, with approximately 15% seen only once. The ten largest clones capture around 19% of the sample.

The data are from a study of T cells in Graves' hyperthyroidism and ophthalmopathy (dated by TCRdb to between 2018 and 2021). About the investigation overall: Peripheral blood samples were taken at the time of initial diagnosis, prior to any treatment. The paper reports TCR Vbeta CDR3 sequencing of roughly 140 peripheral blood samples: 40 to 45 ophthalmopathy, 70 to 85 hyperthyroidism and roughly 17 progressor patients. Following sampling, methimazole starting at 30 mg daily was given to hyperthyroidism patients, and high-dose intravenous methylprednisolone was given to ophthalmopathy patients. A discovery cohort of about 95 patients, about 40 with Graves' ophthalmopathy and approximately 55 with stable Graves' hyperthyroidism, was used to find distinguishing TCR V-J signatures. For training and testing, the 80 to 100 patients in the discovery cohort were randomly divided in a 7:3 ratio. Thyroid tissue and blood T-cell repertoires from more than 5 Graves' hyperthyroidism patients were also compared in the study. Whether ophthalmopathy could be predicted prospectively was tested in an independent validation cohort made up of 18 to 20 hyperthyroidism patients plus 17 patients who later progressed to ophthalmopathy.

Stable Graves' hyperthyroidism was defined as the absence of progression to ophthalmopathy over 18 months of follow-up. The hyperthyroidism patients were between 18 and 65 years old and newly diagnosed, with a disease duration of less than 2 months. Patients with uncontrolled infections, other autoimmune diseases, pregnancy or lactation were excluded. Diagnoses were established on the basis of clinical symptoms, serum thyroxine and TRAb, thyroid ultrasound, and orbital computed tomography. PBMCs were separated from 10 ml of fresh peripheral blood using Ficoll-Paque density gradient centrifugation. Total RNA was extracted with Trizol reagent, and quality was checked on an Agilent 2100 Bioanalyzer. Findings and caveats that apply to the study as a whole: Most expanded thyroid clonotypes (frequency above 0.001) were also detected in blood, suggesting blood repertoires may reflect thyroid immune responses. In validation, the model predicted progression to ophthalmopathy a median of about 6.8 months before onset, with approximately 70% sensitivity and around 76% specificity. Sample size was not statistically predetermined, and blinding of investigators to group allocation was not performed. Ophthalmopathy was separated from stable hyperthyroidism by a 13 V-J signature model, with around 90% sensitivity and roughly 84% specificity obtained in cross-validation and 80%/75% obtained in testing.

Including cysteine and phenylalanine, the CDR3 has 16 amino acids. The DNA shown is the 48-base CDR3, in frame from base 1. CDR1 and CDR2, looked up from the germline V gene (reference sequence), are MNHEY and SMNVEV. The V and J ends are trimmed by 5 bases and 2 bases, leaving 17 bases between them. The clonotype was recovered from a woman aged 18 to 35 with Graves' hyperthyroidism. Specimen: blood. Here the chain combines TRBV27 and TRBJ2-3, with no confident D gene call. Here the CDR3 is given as CASSPSTKGFTDTQYF. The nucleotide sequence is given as TGTGCCAGCAGTCCCTCTACCAAGGGCTTCACAGATACGCAGTATTTT.